A single sample gave rise to the 17 T cell receptor beta chains below, sequenced in a study of T cells after yellow fever vaccination (dated by TCRdb to about 2019). The protocol used for the library was 5' RACE. The run used an Illumina HiSeq 2500. TCRdb cleaned the public reads at Q25 with fastp, built clones with MiXCR and kept in-frame beta chains. Rows with a matching CDR3 protein are joined into one entry that keeps the most common DNA and genes. The sample contains around 340,000 distinct CDR3 sequences, roughly 9.4% of them found a single time. The ten top clones hold more than 15% of the sample. This sample's treatment or condition label indicates: live attenuated yellow fever vaccine strain. The sample was PBMCs, taken on the day of the first yellow fever vaccination. Receptors were obtained from a man aged 18 to 29 who received the YFV17D yellow fever vaccine.

This clonotype was picked up many times. This sequence joins TRBV27 and TRBJ1-1, with a tentative D call TRBD1 (6 bases). CDR3 size: 14 residues. Per the germline V gene, CDR1 is MNHEY and CDR2 is SMNVEV (reference sequence). V was cut by 5 bases and J by 4 bases, with 14 bases left in between. DNA for the CDR3: TGTGCCAGCAGTCCCCAGGGGTGGGGCACTGAAGCTTTCTTT. It encodes CASSPQGWGTEAFF.

In this sample, this clonotype turned up many times. V and J are TRBV12-3 or TRBV12-4 and TRBJ2-1, with D maybe TRBD2 (7 bases). V shed 7 bases and J shed 8 bases, with 15 bases lying between them. The CDR3 loop spans 13 amino acids. In DNA form, the CDR3 reads TGTGCCAGCACCCACGACGGGGGGCATGAGCAGTTCTTC. Its translation is CASTHDGGHEQFF.

Many counts were recorded for this clonotype. The chain has TRBV9 and TRBJ2-7; D possibly matches TRBD1 or TRBD2 (5 bases each). The germline V gene has CDR1 SGDLS and CDR2 YYNGEE. The CDR3 loop spans 14 amino acids. V was shortened by 1 base and J by 2 bases, with 10 bases between the two germline ends. As DNA, the CDR3 is TGTGCCAGCAGCGTACGGGACGGGACCTACGAGCAGTACTTC. Its protein is CASSVRDGTYEQYF.

This clonotype was counted a few times. This chain uses TRBV7-6 with TRBJ2-7; TRBD1 agrees at 9 bases. J was trimmed by 6 bases and V by 6 bases; bases with no gene match: 6. The CDR3 is 13 residues long. Germline-derived CDR1 and CDR2 are SGHVS and FNYEAQ. CDR3 residues: CASSPNRGREQYV. The CDR3, as DNA: TGTGCCAGCAGTCCAAACAGGGGGCGCGAGCAGTACGTC.

This sequence joins TRBV12-3 or TRBV12-4 and TRBJ2-1; maybe TRBD1 (6 bases). The CDR3 is made up of 10 amino acids. Deletions cut 5 bases from V and 10 bases from J, with 6 bases between. CDR3 in amino acids: CASSGTEQFF. DNA of the CDR3: TGTGCCAGCAGTGGGACAGAGCAGTTCTTC.

This clonotype has only a few counts. J is TRBJ1-1 and V is TRBV5-1; possibly TRBD1 for D (6 bases). The CDR3 is 19 amino acids. V shed 4 bases and J shed 6 bases, with 31 bases lying between them. Per germline, CDR1 SGHRS and CDR2 YFSETQ. CDR3 region: CASSRDAGSWDTPWAEAFF. The CDR3 DNA reads TGCGCCAGCAGCCGAGACGCGGGGTCATGGGACACGCCATGGGCTGAAGCTTTCTTT.

This clonotype was seen repeatedly, ten times or more. The V and J genes are TRBV20-1 and TRBJ2-5; D remains unclear. Deletions cut 1 base from V and 6 bases from J, with 12 bases between. Germline-derived CDR1 and CDR2 are DFQATT and SNEGSKA (reference sequence). The CDR3 is 13 residues long. DNA of the CDR3: TGCAGTGCTAGAGGGGGTAGCTGGCAGACCCAGTACTTC. It is translated as CSARGGSWQTQYF.

This clonotype was detected ten times or more. This chain links TRBV24-1 with TRBJ2-5; D gene ambiguous. The CDR3 length is 13 residues. Trimming left V 3 bases short and J 1 base short, with 5 bases between. Germline-derived CDR1 and CDR2 are KGHDR and SFDVKD. DNA for the CDR3: TGTGCCACCAGTGATGGGCCCCAAGAGACCCAGTACTTC. Translated, it gives CATSDGPQETQYF.

The chain links TRBV7-2 to TRBJ2-7; no reliable D call. This CDR3 region has 15 residues. Per the germline V gene, CDR1 is SGHTA and CDR2 is FQGNSA. The V end was cut by 0 bases, the J end by 3 bases, with 12 bases between. CDR3 nucleotide sequence: TGTGCCAGCAGCTTAGCACCGTCCCACGACTACGAGCAGTACTTC. Translating gives CASSLAPSHDYEQYF.

This clonotype was recorded many times. The rearrangement links TRBV11-2 to TRBJ2-7; the D is unclear. Trimming cost V 5 bases and J 4 bases, with 12 bases left between them. Germline V CDR1 and CDR2: SGHAT, FQNNGV. CDR3 size: 13 residues. The CDR3 nucleotides are TGTGCCAGCAGCCCCCCCAATGGATACGAGCAGTACGTC. Residues: CASSPPNGYEQYV.

There are a few counts of this clonotype. The chain couples TRBV29-1 to TRBJ1-1; D gene uncertain. Trimming removed 8 bases from V and 3 bases from J, with 16 bases in between. Germline V lookup: CDR1 SQVTM, CDR2 ANQGSEA. The CDR3 spans 13 residues. The DNA for the CDR3 is TGCAGCTCTAGATTGGGCATGGACACTGAAGCTTTCTTT. Translation: CSSRLGMDTEAFF. The full variable domain, rest sourced from reference TRBV29-1 and TRBJ1-1, is SAVISQKPSRDICQRGTSLTIQCQVDSQVTMMFWYRQQPGQSLTLIATANQGSEATYESGFVIDKFPISRPNLTFSTLTVSNMSPEDSSIYLCSSRLGMDTEAFFGQGTRLTVV.

The V and J genes are TRBV6-1 and TRBJ1-6, with 8 bases fitting TRBD1. Trimming at V came to 7 bases and at J to 7 bases, leaving 3 bases not matched to a gene. Looked up from germline, CDR1 is MNHNS and CDR2 is SASEGT. The CDR3 totals 13 residues. For the CDR3, the DNA is TGTGCCAGCACGGACAGGGAGAATTCACCCCTCCACTTT. Translated, it gives CASTDRENSPLHF.

The chain couples TRBV7-9 to TRBJ1-4; a possible D gene is TRBD1 (5 bases). The CDR3 totals 14 residues. Germline CDR1 reads SEHNR; CDR2 reads FQNEAQ (reference sequence). V lost 5 bases and J 4 bases, leaving 11 bases between the germline ends. CDR3 protein: CASSGTVHNEKLFF. CDR3 bases: TGTGCCAGCAGCGGGACGGTTCATAATGAAAAACTGTTTTTT.

The sample holds a few counts of this clonotype. V usage is TRBV5-1 and J usage is TRBJ2-3; the D gene is possibly TRBD1 (7 bases). CDR3 length: 15 amino acids. V was pared by 0 bases and J by 4 bases, with 12 bases between. Germline loops: CDR1 SGHRS, CDR2 YFSETQ. CDR3 sequence (DNA): TGCGCCAGCAGCTTGGGGGTCAGGGGGGCAGATACGCAGTATTTT. Its translation: CASSLGVRGADTQYF.

This clonotype was observed a few times. The gene calls are TRBV7-2 and TRBJ2-2; 11 bases align to TRBD2. The CDR3 is 15 residues long. The V gene's germline CDR1 is SGHTA and CDR2 FQGNSA. V gave up 5 bases and J gave up 5 bases; unmatched junction bases: 4. The CDR3 DNA sequence: TGTGCCAGCAGCCCAACTAGCGGGGGTACCGGGGAGCTGTTTTTT. It codes for CASSPTSGGTGELFF.

This clonotype was seen repeatedly, ten times or more. The gene calls are TRBV5-1 and TRBJ1-2, with no clear D. V shed 1 base and J shed 0 bases, with 7 bases lying between them. This CDR3 has 14 amino acids. In germline, CDR1 is SGHRS, CDR2 YFSETQ. For the CDR3, the DNA is TGCGCCAGCAGCTTGACGGAAGCTAACTATGGCTACACCTTC. This gives the protein CASSLTEANYGYTF.

This clonotype was detected a few times. This CDR3 is CASSPAGAFNQPQHF. CDR3 nucleotides: TGCGCCAGCAGCCCGGCTGGGGCCTTCAATCAGCCCCAGCATTTT. The gene calls are TRBV5-1 and TRBJ1-5, with D perhaps matching TRBD1 (5 bases). Trimming cost V 4 bases and J 3 bases, with 14 bases left between them. Per the germline V gene, CDR1 is SGHRS and CDR2 is YFSETQ. The CDR3 sequence is 15 residues long.